The rows below give T cell receptor beta chains drawn from one sample of a study of Graves' ophthalmopathy and Graves' hyperthyroidism. TCRdb re-analysed the multiplex PCR reads in MiXCR, keeping a single row per CDR3 protein. The sample carries 500,000 to 700,000 distinct CDR3 sequences, about two fifths recorded once. Sequenced sample: peripheral blood or thyroid tissue (not recorded which). The receptors were sampled from an adult man with Graves' hyperthyroidism. The CDR3 runs from the conserved cysteine through the conserved F or W. Each record gives: CDR3 DNA, CDR3 protein, V gene, clone size, J gene, D gene. D genes are given only for firm matches. Rows may omit the clone size; those that give it use once, few, many or a size class.

cdr3_nt: TGTGCCAGCAGCCCTGGTTGGGGGCGAGAGACCCAGTACTTC
cdr3_aa: CASSPGWGRETQYF
v_call: TRBV27
clone_size: few
j_call: TRBJ2-5
d_call: .

cdr3_nt: TGTGCCAGCAGAGCGGGACTTGCCTACGAGCAGTACTTC
cdr3_aa: CASRAGLAYEQYF
v_call: TRBV27
clone_size: few
j_call: TRBJ2-7
d_call: TRBD2

cdr3_nt: TGTGCCAGCAGTGCTGTAGGTCGGAACCCAGGGGAAGAGACCCAGTACTTC
cdr3_aa: CASSAVGRNPGEETQYF
v_call: TRBV25-1
clone_size: .
j_call: TRBJ2-5
d_call: .

cdr3_nt: TGTGCCATCAGTGACCGGGACAGGGGTGGCTATGGCTACACCTTC
cdr3_aa: CAISDRDRGGYGYTF
v_call: TRBV10-3
clone_size: many
j_call: TRBJ1-2
d_call: TRBD1

cdr3_nt: TGCGCCAGCAGCCAAGATCTGGCAGGGGCGAACACCGGGGAGCTGTTTTTT
cdr3_aa: CASSQDLAGANTGELFF
v_call: TRBV7-9
clone_size: many
j_call: TRBJ2-2
d_call: .

cdr3_nt: TGTGCCAGCAGCTCCCTGGGCGTACCCGGGACTGAAAAACTGTTTTTT
cdr3_aa: CASSSLGVPGTEKLFF
v_call: TRBV7-8
clone_size: many
j_call: TRBJ1-4
d_call: .

cdr3_nt: TGCAGTGCAAACACCGGGACTAGCGTCACCGGGGAGCTGTTTTTT
cdr3_aa: CSANTGTSVTGELFF
v_call: TRBV20-1
clone_size: .
j_call: TRBJ2-2
d_call: TRBD2

cdr3_nt: TGTGCCAGCAGCCGCCAGCAGAGCTCTGGAAACACCATATATTTT
cdr3_aa: CASSRQQSSGNTIYF
v_call: TRBV6-6
clone_size: few
j_call: TRBJ1-3
d_call: .

cdr3_nt: TGTGCCACCAGCAGCCCCGGACAGGGGCTCGGCTACACCTTC
cdr3_aa: CATSSPGQGLGYTF
v_call: TRBV15
clone_size: many
j_call: TRBJ1-2
d_call: TRBD1

cdr3_nt: TGCAGTGCTACGATTGGGACAGGGACCAATCAGCCCCAGCATTTT
cdr3_aa: CSATIGTGTNQPQHF
v_call: TRBV20-1
clone_size: many
j_call: TRBJ1-5
d_call: TRBD1

cdr3_nt: TGCGCCAGCAGCTTCGTACAGGGGAACACCGGGGAGCTGTTTTTT
cdr3_aa: CASSFVQGNTGELFF
v_call: TRBV5-1
clone_size: .
j_call: TRBJ2-2
d_call: .

cdr3_nt: TGTGCCAGCAGTGAAGTAGGTCTCGGTTCACCCCTCCACTTT
cdr3_aa: CASSEVGLGSPLHF
v_call: TRBV2
clone_size: many
j_call: TRBJ1-6
d_call: .

cdr3_nt: TGTGCCAAGACTAGCGGGAGTACCTACGAGCAGTACTTC
cdr3_aa: CAKTSGSTYEQYF
v_call: TRBV25-1
clone_size: .
j_call: TRBJ2-7
d_call: TRBD2

cdr3_nt: TGTGCCAGCAGCGGAGGGGACAGGGAACGCGGCACTGAAGCTTTCTTT
cdr3_aa: CASSGGDRERGTEAFF
v_call: TRBV9
clone_size: .
j_call: TRBJ1-1
d_call: TRBD1

cdr3_nt: TGTGCCAGTAGTTCCGGGACAGGGGCGGGTCAGCCCCAGCATTTT
cdr3_aa: CASSSGTGAGQPQHF
v_call: TRBV19
clone_size: few
j_call: TRBJ1-5
d_call: TRBD1

cdr3_nt: TGTGCTAGTGGTTTGGTAGTTGGGACGGATAGCAATCAGCCCCAGCATTTT
cdr3_aa: CASGLVVGTDSNQPQHF
v_call: TRBV12-5
clone_size: few
j_call: TRBJ1-5
d_call: .

cdr3_nt: TGTGCCAGCAGTTTGAACCGGGACAGGGGGCGCAGTGGGGGAGAGACCCAGTACTTC
cdr3_aa: CASSLNRDRGRSGGETQYF
v_call: TRBV7-8
clone_size: many
j_call: TRBJ2-5
d_call: TRBD1

cdr3_nt: TGTGCCAGCAGCTTGGGGGTCTTTGGGGCAGAAGCTTTCTTT
cdr3_aa: CASSLGVFGAEAFF
v_call: TRBV5-4
clone_size: few
j_call: TRBJ1-1
d_call: .

cdr3_nt: TGTGCCACGTCCCGGGACGGGGGTTCACCCCTCCACTTT
cdr3_aa: CATSRDGGSPLHF
v_call: TRBV24-1
clone_size: many
j_call: TRBJ1-6
d_call: .

cdr3_nt: TGCAGCGTGCTCAGATCAGCGGAGACCCAGTACTTC
cdr3_aa: CSVLRSAETQYF
v_call: TRBV29-1
clone_size: few
j_call: TRBJ2-5
d_call: .

cdr3_nt: TGTGCCAGCAGCCAAGATGAAGCCGGAGGACAGGGGGGGTACGAGCAGTACTTC
cdr3_aa: CASSQDEAGGQGGYEQYF
v_call: TRBV7-9
clone_size: .
j_call: TRBJ2-7
d_call: TRBD1

cdr3_nt: TGTGCCGGCAGTGATATTAGTGAGAGACTTAACACCTTC
cdr3_aa: CAGSDISERLNTF
v_call: TRBV6-1
clone_size: .
j_call: TRBJ1-2
d_call: .

cdr3_nt: TGTGCCAGCAGCTTAACCCTTTCTGGGGAGCTGTTTTTT
cdr3_aa: CASSLTLSGELFF
v_call: TRBV7-8
clone_size: .
j_call: TRBJ2-2
d_call: .

cdr3_nt: TGTGCCATCCCGGGAGGTTCCTATGGCTACACCTTC
cdr3_aa: CAIPGGSYGYTF
v_call: TRBV2
clone_size: many
j_call: TRBJ1-2
d_call: .

cdr3_nt: TGTGCCAGCAGCTTAGGCCGGGACACGGGGGCCTACGAGCAGTACTTC
cdr3_aa: CASSLGRDTGAYEQYF
v_call: TRBV13
clone_size: many
j_call: TRBJ2-7
d_call: .

cdr3_nt: TGCAGCGTTGACCCCACAGGAGACGTGGCAGGGGGTGCGGGCTATGGCTACACCTTC
cdr3_aa: CSVDPTGDVAGGAGYGYTF
v_call: TRBV29-1
clone_size: .
j_call: TRBJ1-2
d_call: TRBD1

cdr3_nt: TGTGCCACCAGTGCCAGGGGCTACGAGCAGTACTTC
cdr3_aa: CATSARGYEQYF
v_call: TRBV24-1
clone_size: .
j_call: TRBJ2-7
d_call: .

cdr3_nt: TGCAGTTCAGGGGGCACGGGCAATCAGCCCCAGCATTTT
cdr3_aa: CSSGGTGNQPQHF
v_call: TRBV20-1
clone_size: many
j_call: TRBJ1-5
d_call: TRBD1

cdr3_nt: TGCAGTGCTGGACCCGGGACGGATGAAGCTTTCTTT
cdr3_aa: CSAGPGTDEAFF
v_call: TRBV20-1
clone_size: .
j_call: TRBJ1-1
d_call: .

cdr3_nt: TGTGCCATCAGTGCTGACAGGGGGCAGAACACTGAAGCTTTCTTT
cdr3_aa: CAISADRGQNTEAFF
v_call: TRBV10-3
clone_size: many
j_call: TRBJ1-1
d_call: TRBD1

cdr3_nt: TGTGCCAGCAGCCCGGACAGGGGGCACACCGGGGAGCTGTTTTTT
cdr3_aa: CASSPDRGHTGELFF
v_call: TRBV12-3/TRBV12-4
clone_size: many
j_call: TRBJ2-2
d_call: TRBD1

cdr3_nt: TGCAGTGCTTCCGGGACAAGCTCCTACAATGAGCAGTTCTTC
cdr3_aa: CSASGTSSYNEQFF
v_call: TRBV20-1
clone_size: .
j_call: TRBJ2-1
d_call: .

cdr3_nt: TGTGCCAGCTCACCGTTGGCAGGCTCGTACGAGCAGTACTTC
cdr3_aa: CASSPLAGSYEQYF
v_call: TRBV7-9
clone_size: many
j_call: TRBJ2-7
d_call: .

cdr3_nt: TGTGCCAGCAGTTTAAATCGGGCCTACGAGCAGTACTTC
cdr3_aa: CASSLNRAYEQYF
v_call: TRBV27
clone_size: .
j_call: TRBJ2-7
d_call: .

cdr3_nt: TGTGCCATCAGTGAGTCATGGACCACTGGGCAGTTCTTC
cdr3_aa: CAISESWTTGQFF
v_call: TRBV10-3
clone_size: .
j_call: TRBJ2-1
d_call: .

cdr3_nt: TGCAGCTTGGGAGGGGGCGTGTATGGCTACACCTTC
cdr3_aa: CSLGGGVYGYTF
v_call: TRBV29-1
clone_size: .
j_call: TRBJ1-2
d_call: TRBD1

cdr3_nt: TGTGCCAGCAGCCGATGGACACAAACAGATACGCAGTATTTT
cdr3_aa: CASSRWTQTDTQYF
v_call: TRBV12-3/TRBV12-4
clone_size: .
j_call: TRBJ2-3
d_call: .

cdr3_nt: TGTGCTATAGCAGGATTACTAACTAACTATGGCTACACCTTC
cdr3_aa: CAIAGLLTNYGYTF
v_call: TRBV7-8
clone_size: .
j_call: TRBJ1-2
d_call: .

cdr3_nt: TGCAGTGCTGGCAGTGGACGGGGCCCCTACGTGCAGTACTTC
cdr3_aa: CSAGSGRGPYVQYF
v_call: TRBV20-1
clone_size: .
j_call: TRBJ2-7
d_call: .

cdr3_nt: TGTGCCAGCAGCGTGACAGGAGTCTATGGCTACACCTTC
cdr3_aa: CASSVTGVYGYTF
v_call: TRBV9
clone_size: .
j_call: TRBJ1-2
d_call: .

cdr3_nt: TGTGCCAGCAGCCGTCTAGCGGGGGGGACCGGCTCCTACGAGCAGTACTTC
cdr3_aa: CASSRLAGGTGSYEQYF
v_call: TRBV7-9
clone_size: .
j_call: TRBJ2-7
d_call: TRBD2